Listed below are T cell receptor beta chains from one sample, sequenced in a study of T cell responses to AZD1222 COVID-19 vaccine. Sequencing was performed with immunoSEQ multiplex PCR; in TCRdb, only in-frame clones are kept and a portion is missing. The data hold some 200,000 clones, with 90% to 95% observed a single time. The material was peripheral blood, obtained on day 0 of MenACWY control vaccination. All receptors come from an adult in good health. CDR3s leave out the opening cysteine and the closing phenylalanine or tryptophan. A row's size may be missing; if present it is once, few, many or a size class.

clone_size j_call v_call cdr3_aa
- TRBJ2-1 TRBV3-1/TRBV3-2 ASSQGRVGEQF
- TRBJ1-1 TRBV5-1 ASSPQGQGGTEAF
- TRBJ2-3 TRBV7-9 ASSLVSTDTQY
- TRBJ2-3 TRBV9 ASSVRGGPDTQY
- TRBJ2-2 TRBV5-1 ASSLLITGRVGAGELF
- TRBJ2-3 TRBV7-9 ASSTGLAGGTDTQY
- TRBJ2-1 TRBV10-1 ASNVGQGPYNEQF
- TRBJ2-3 TRBV27 ASRRTGADTQY
once TRBJ1-1 TRBV5-6 ASSLVAGHEAF
- TRBJ1-5 TRBV5-1 ASSSQGREDQPQH
- TRBJ2-1 TRBV27 ASSSPGSAGGGEQF
- TRBJ1-4 TRBV10-3 AISEGTGGLEKLF
- TRBJ2-3 TRBV5-1 ASSFRGGGGDTQY
once TRBJ1-3 TRBV19 ASSMVGLRNTIY
- TRBJ1-2 TRBV28 ASSYRQTVYYGYT
- TRBJ2-4 TRBV9 ASSDHPHPDRNIQY
- TRBJ2-7 TRBV6-5 ASSYSGRGQKY
- TRBJ2-5 TRBV2 ASSEGPGTETQY
once TRBJ2-7 TRBV7-9 ASSPTVARYEQY
once TRBJ2-3 TRBV4-3 ASRGGLTTDTQY
- TRBJ2-5 TRBV28 ASSSNRDNQETQY
- TRBJ2-3 TRBV19 ASSVTFPADTQY
- TRBJ1-6 TRBV5-6 ASSRDRENSPLH
- TRBJ1-1 TRBV6-5 ASSYSIGEAF
- TRBJ1-4 TRBV4-1 ASSQGDEGEKLF
- TRBJ2-1 TRBV2 ASGRDRGLPEQF
- TRBJ1-1 TRBV15 ATSRVTSEAF
- TRBJ2-5 TRBV7-3 ASSLMGRTSGEETQY
- TRBJ2-5 TRBV4-3 ASSPRNQETQY
- TRBJ1-1 TRBV28 ASSLRQGGTEAF
once TRBJ1-2 TRBV9 ASSAGPGTRGYGYT
- TRBJ2-7 TRBV3-1/TRBV3-2 ASSQNVGPTAYEQY
- TRBJ1-2 TRBV28 ASSYAYGYT